This T cell receptor (beta chain) was observed in a study of molecular identifiers for immune sequencing clone quantification. Study conclusions and caveats: For effector cells, clones above 20 RNA copies held over 98% of molecules; for naive cells, under 1%.

Notes on this clonotype: The antigen remains unidentified. A much larger clone differs by one base, so this may be a read error.

CDR3 length: 14 amino acids. With V trimmed by 4 bases and J by 2 bases, 4 bases remained unmatched. CDR1 is MNHEY, CDR2 SVGAGI, per germline. MiXCR, applied by TCRdb to the PCR reads, yields one record per CDR3 protein. In the table there are some 100,000 distinct CDR3 sequences, roughly 34% of which are singletons. V is TRBV6-5 and J is TRBJ2-7; 8 nucleotides match TRBD2. The sequenced sample consisted of naive CD8+ T cells from blood, with Jurkat cell RNA spiked in. The subset here: FACS-sorted CD8+CD4-CCR7+CD45RA+ naive T cells. This TCR was sampled from a human donor in good health. Some libraries in this study had Jurkat cell RNA spiked in. CDR3 residues: CASSCGGRTYEQYF. CDR3 bases: TGTGCCAGCAGTTGCGGCGGGAGGACCTACGAGCAGTACTTC.